The 12 T cell receptor beta chains presented below share a single source sample, sequenced in a study of T cells in Graves' hyperthyroidism and ophthalmopathy. Amplified TCR beta CDR3 regions came from RNA transcripts. First-round RT-PCR with HTBI primers amplified the TCR CDR3 region. A single record per CDR3 protein comes from TCRdb applying MiXCR to the multiplex PCR reads. In the table there are a few hundred thousand distinct CDR3 sequences, around 13% of which are singletons. The specimen sequenced was blood. The origin of the receptors is a woman under 30 with Graves' hyperthyroidism.

The table lists this clonotype with many counts. V and J are TRBV7-2 and TRBJ1-2; D is undetermined. This CDR3 is built from 13 residues. In germline, CDR1 is SGHTA, CDR2 FQGNSA. V lost 5 bases, J lost 3 bases, and 10 bases lay in between. The CDR3 DNA follows: TGTGCCAGCAGCCTTGGACGATACTATGGCTACACCTTC. Residues: CASSLGRYYGYTF.

This clonotype was seen more than once but under ten times. This sequence joins TRBV7-9 and TRBJ2-7; D could derive from TRBD1 or TRBD2 (5 bases each). This CDR3 is built from 16 residues. CDR1 is SEHNR and CDR2 is FQNEAQ in the germline V gene (reference sequence). V was clipped by 0 bases and J by 6 bases, with 18 bases between them. For the CDR3, the DNA is TGTGCCAGCAGCTTAGCAACCGGGGCAGGAGCCTCCGAGCAGTACTTC. This translates into CASSLATGAGASEQYF.

This clonotype was detected many times. This chain uses TRBV29-1 with TRBJ1-2; TRBD1 agrees at 8 bases. Germline V gives CDR1 SQVTM, CDR2 ANQGSEA. The CDR3 spans 13 residues. Trimming cost V 2 bases and J 7 bases; bases outside gene matches: 6. The CDR3 loop is CSVEPGGRSGYTF. The CDR3 DNA is TGCAGCGTTGAACCAGGGGGCCGGAGTGGCTACACCTTC. The entire variable domain, with the rest obtained from reference TRBV29-1 and TRBJ1-2, is as follows: SAVISQKPSRDICQRGTSLTIQCQVDSQVTMMFWYRQQPGQSLTLIATANQGSEATYESGFVIDKFPISRPNLTFSTLTVSNMSPEDSSIYLCSVEPGGRSGYTFGSGTRLTVV.

This clonotype has a count of ten or more. The rearrangement joins TRBV6-5 to TRBJ2-7; 8 bases fit TRBD2. The length of the CDR3 is 16 residues. Unmatched junction bases numbered 9, after V lost 0 bases and J lost 5 bases. In germline, CDR1 is MNHEY, CDR2 SVGAGI. This chain's CDR3 is CASSYSVAGTPHEQYF. For the CDR3, the DNA is TGTGCCAGCAGTTACTCGGTAGCGGGAACCCCCCACGAGCAGTACTTC.

The V call is TRBV7-9, the J call TRBJ2-2, with a weak D call TRBD2 (6 bases). V gave up 5 bases and J gave up 1 base, with 14 bases separating them. Germline CDR1 is SEHNR and CDR2 is FQNEAQ (reference sequence). This CDR3 contains 16 residues. The DNA of the CDR3 is TGTGCCAGCAGCCCCGAGATAGCGGTGAACACCGGGGAGCTGTTTTTT. It encodes CASSPEIAVNTGELFF.

This clonotype was seen repeatedly, ten times or more. The chain employs TRBV11-2 and TRBJ2-3; 14 bases fit TRBD2. The CDR3 length is 18 residues. The V and J ends lost 0 bases and 3 bases, in that order; junction bases with no gene match: 5. CDR1 is SGHAT and CDR2 is FQNNGV in the germline V gene. This chain's CDR3 is CASSLDAGLAGATDTQYF. DNA of the CDR3: TGTGCCAGCAGCTTAGATGCGGGACTAGCGGGAGCAACAGATACGCAGTATTTT. Combining the CDR3 with reference TRBV11-2 and TRBJ2-3 gives the whole variable domain EAGVAQSPRYKIIEKRQSVAFWCNPISGHATLYWYQQILGQGPKLLIQFQNNGVVDDSQLPKDRFSAERLKGVDSTLKIQPAKLEDSAVYLCASSLDAGLAGATDTQYFGPGTRLTVL.

This clonotype was recorded many times. The genes are TRBV20-1 and TRBJ2-7; unclear D gene. CDR3 size: 13 residues. The germline V and J ends were trimmed by 0 bases and 1 base, with 7 bases remaining between them. Germline V gives CDR1 DFQATT, CDR2 SNEGSKA (reference sequence). CDR3 in DNA: TGCAGTGCTAGAGACGGTCTTTCCTACGAGCAGTACTTC. Its translation is CSARDGLSYEQYF.

At least ten counts were recorded for this clonotype. The chain carries TRBV12-3 or TRBV12-4 and TRBJ2-1; possible D gene TRBD2, 5 bases. Trimming removed 5 bases from V and 10 bases from J, with 15 bases in between. CDR3 length: 13 residues. The CDR3 region is CASSPSLVREQFF. The CDR3 coding sequence is TGTGCCAGCAGTCCTTCACTAGTACGGGAGCAGTTCTTC.

This clonotype was seen at least ten times. CDR3 DNA: TGTGCCAGCAGTGAGGGGACAGGGAGATGGGGCTACACCTTC. It encodes CASSEGTGRWGYTF. This chain uses TRBV2 with TRBJ1-2; 9 positions match TRBD1. The V gene's germline CDR1 is SNHLY and CDR2 FYNNEI. V lost 3 bases, J lost 8 bases, and 7 bases stayed unmatched. There are 14 residues in the CDR3.

This clonotype has ten or more counts. V is TRBV13 and J is TRBJ1-2; possible D gene TRBD1, 5 bases. The CDR3 consists of 16 residues. CDR1 is PRHDT and CDR2 is FYEKMQ in the germline V gene (reference sequence). Trimming left V 2 bases short and J 3 bases short, with 16 bases between. The CDR3 loop reads CASSLRARVIHYGYTF. The CDR3 DNA reads TGTGCCAGCAGCTTACGGGCCAGGGTCATTCACTATGGCTACACCTTC. The variable domain in full, completed from reference TRBV13 and TRBJ1-2, reads AAGVIQSPRHLIKEKRETATLKCYPIPRHDTVYWYQQGPGQDPQFLISFYEKMQSDKGSIPDRFSAQQFSDYHSELNMSSLELGDSALYFCASSLRARVIHYGYTFGSGTRLTVV.

This clonotype was detected ten times or more. The chain is built from TRBV28 and TRBJ1-4; TRBD1 aligns across 7 bases. The V gene's germline CDR1 is MDHEN and CDR2 SYDVKM. The CDR3 spans 15 residues. J was trimmed by 8 bases and V by 6 bases; bases with no gene match: 12. The CDR3 region has the DNA TGTGCCAGCAGCTCGGACAGGCGAATTGAGGAAAAACTGTTTTTT. Translation gives CASSSDRRIEEKLFF.

This clonotype was found a few times. The rearrangement joins TRBV20-1 to TRBJ2-2, with 10 bases aligning to TRBD2. This CDR3 spans 17 amino acids. The trim removed 1 base at V and 5 bases at J, leaving 10 bases unmatched. Germline CDR1 reads DFQATT; CDR2 reads SNEGSKA (reference sequence). CDR3: CSARGTAGGPGTGELFF. The CDR3 DNA is TGCAGTGCTAGAGGGACAGCGGGAGGGCCGGGAACCGGGGAGCTGTTTTTT.